The entry that follows covers one TCR beta chain sequence. Libraries were prepared by immunoSEQ multiplex PCR; TCRdb keeps only in-frame clonotypes and omits some of them. The sample shows 250,000 to 350,000 clones, about 89% of them seen only once. The sample is drawn from a study of blood T cell repertoires in COVID-19. The receptor was isolated from a middle-aged woman who had recovered from COVID-19. The sequenced material came from peripheral blood.

CDR3: CASSQRGYLSTDTQYF. CDR3 nucleotide sequence: TGTGCCAGCAGCCAACGGGGGTACTTAAGCACAGATACGCAGTATTTT. The chain carries TRBV9 and TRBJ2-3, with TRBD2 as a possible D gene (6 bases). In germline, CDR1 is SGDLS, CDR2 YYNGEE. CDR3 length: 16 amino acids. V was pared by 4 bases and J by 0 bases, with 15 bases between. Combining the CDR3 with reference TRBV9 and TRBJ2-3 gives the whole variable domain DSGVTQTPKHLITATGQRVTLRCSPRSGDLSVYWYQQSLDQGLQFLIQYYNGEERAKGNILERFSAQQFPDLHSELNLSSLELGDSALYFCASSQRGYLSTDTQYFGPGTRLTVL.